Shown below are 2 T cell receptor beta chains from a single sample sequenced in a study of blood T cell repertoires in COVID-19. Generated by immunoSEQ multiplex PCR, the TCRdb table keeps only in-frame clones and is missing some. The table records about 28,000 clones, less than 90% of them present only once. What was sequenced was peripheral blood. These receptor sequences come from a human donor in a cohort sampled during active COVID-19.

This clone was seen only a few times. The genes are TRBV4-3 and TRBJ1-1; the D is unclear. This CDR3 is built from 14 residues. The germline V gene has CDR1 LGHNA and CDR2 YSLEER. Trimming cost V 2 bases and J 4 bases, with 11 bases left between them. The CDR3 DNA reads TGCGCCAGCAGCCAAATGGGAGGTAGCACTGAAGCTTTCTTT. Protein product: CASSQMGGSTEAFF.

The CDR3 loop reads CASSYGIRGASGGRSGELFF. CDR3 coding DNA: TGTGCCAGCAGTTACGGGATTAGAGGGGCTAGCGGGGGTCGATCCGGGGAGCTGTTTTTT. This chain links TRBV6-2 or TRBV6-3 with TRBJ2-2; 10 positions agree with TRBD2. This CDR3 is built from 20 residues. V shed 2 bases, J shed 6 bases, and the junction held 18 bases outside the gene matches. CDR1 is MNHEY, CDR2 SVGEGT, per germline.